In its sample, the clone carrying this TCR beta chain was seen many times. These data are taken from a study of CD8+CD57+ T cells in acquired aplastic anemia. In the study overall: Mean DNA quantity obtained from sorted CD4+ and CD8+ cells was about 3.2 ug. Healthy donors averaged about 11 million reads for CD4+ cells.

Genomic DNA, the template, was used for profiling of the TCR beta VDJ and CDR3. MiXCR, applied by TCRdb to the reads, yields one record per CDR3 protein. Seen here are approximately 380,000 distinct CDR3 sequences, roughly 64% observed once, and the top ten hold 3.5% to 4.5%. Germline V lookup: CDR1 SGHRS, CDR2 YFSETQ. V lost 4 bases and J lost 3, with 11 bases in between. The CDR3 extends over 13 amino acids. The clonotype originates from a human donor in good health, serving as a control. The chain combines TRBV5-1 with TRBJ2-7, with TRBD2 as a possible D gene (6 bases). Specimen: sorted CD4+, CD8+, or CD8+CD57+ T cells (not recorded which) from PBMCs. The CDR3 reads CASSPGVDYEQYF. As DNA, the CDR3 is TGCGCCAGCAGCCCGGGAGTCGACTACGAGCAGTACTTC.